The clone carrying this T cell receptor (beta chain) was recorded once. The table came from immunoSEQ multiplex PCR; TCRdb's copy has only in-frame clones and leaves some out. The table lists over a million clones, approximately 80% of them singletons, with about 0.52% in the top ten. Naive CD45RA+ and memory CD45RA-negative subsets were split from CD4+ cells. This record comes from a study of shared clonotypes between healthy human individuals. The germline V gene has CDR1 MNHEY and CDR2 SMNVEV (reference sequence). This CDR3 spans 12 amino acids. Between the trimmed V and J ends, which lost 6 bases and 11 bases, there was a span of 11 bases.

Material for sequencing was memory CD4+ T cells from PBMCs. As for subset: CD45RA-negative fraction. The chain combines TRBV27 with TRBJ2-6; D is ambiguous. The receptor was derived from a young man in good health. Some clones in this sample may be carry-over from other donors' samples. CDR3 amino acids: CASSPQSDVLTF. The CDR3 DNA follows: TGTGCCAGCAGCCCCCAATCTGACGTCCTGACTTTC.